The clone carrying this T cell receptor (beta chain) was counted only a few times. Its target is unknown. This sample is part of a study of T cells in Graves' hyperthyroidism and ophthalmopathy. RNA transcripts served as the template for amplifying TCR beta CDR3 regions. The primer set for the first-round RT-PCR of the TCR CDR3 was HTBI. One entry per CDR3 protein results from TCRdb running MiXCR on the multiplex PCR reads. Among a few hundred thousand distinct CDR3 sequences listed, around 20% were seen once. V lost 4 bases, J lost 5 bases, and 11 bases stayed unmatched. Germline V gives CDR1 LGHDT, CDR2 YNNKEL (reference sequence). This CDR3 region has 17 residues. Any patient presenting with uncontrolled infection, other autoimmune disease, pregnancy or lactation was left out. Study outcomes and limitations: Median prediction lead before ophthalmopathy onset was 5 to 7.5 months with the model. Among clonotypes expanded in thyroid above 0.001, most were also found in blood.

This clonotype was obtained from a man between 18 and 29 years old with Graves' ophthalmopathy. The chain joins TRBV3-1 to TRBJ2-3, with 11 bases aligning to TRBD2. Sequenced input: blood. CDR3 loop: CASSLFSGGAGEDTQYF. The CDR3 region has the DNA TGTGCCAGCAGCCTCTTTAGCGGGGGGGCCGGTGAAGATACGCAGTATTTT.